This paragraph covers one T cell receptor beta chain sequence. This record comes from a study of blood T cell repertoires in COVID-19. This table comes from immunoSEQ multiplex PCR, and its TCRdb copy is limited to in-frame clones, with some not included. The data show roughly 11,000 clones, about 90% seen once. Material for sequencing was peripheral blood. This clonotype originated in a human donor in a cohort sampled during active COVID-19.

The CDR3 protein is CASTRGTGGNTIYF. The CDR3 bases are TGTGCCAGCACCAGGGGGACAGGAGGAAACACCATATATTTT. This chain connects TRBV6-5 to TRBJ1-3; 8 nucleotides match TRBD1. V trimming: 7 bases; J trimming: 4 bases; junction bases outside the gene matches: 6. Germline lookup yields CDR1 MNHEY and CDR2 SVGAGI. The CDR3 covers 14 residues.